The T cell receptor (beta chain) described here comes from a study of blood T cell repertoires in COVID-19. Turning to the study itself: COVID-19 samples collected from the United States, Italy and Spain covered acute and convalescent phases. From T cells, B-cell-depleted T cells, or PBMCs came the material, which was cDNA or gDNA.

Original data processing: Nucleated cell counts were estimated from reference gene primer amplification. TCRdb's copy holds only in-frame clones and misses some; the assay was immunoSEQ multiplex PCR. That table is the source of V, J and clone size, and D and trimming were worked out from the DNA. The table has about 120,000 clones, roughly 90% seen once. The CDR3 has 14 amino acids. Trimming shortened V by 6 bases and J by 1 base, and 13 bases separated the two germline ends. CDR1 and CDR2 from the germline V gene are SGDLS and YYNGEE. The sample comprised peripheral blood. V gene TRBV9 combines with J gene TRBJ2-5, with D perhaps matching TRBD2 (6 bases). This TCR was recovered from a human donor in a cohort sampled during active COVID-19. CDR3: CASNSRGGQETQYF. The CDR3 coding sequence is TGTGCCAGCAACAGTCGGGGAGGCCAAGAGACCCAGTACTTC.